This T cell receptor beta chain was sequenced during a study of shared clonotypes between healthy human individuals. General study findings and limits: Clonotypes which were not shared had lower generation probabilities than clonotypes that all four donors shared.

Profiling relied on immunoSEQ multiplex PCR, and the TCRdb table lists in-frame clones only, not all of them. Among around 720,000 clones, about 80% were seen once, and the ten largest hold about 1.8%. Notes on this clone: The target antigen is unknown.

The CDR3 contains 14 residues. V gave up 6 bases and J gave up 4 bases; unmatched junction bases: 7. CDR1 and CDR2 (germline): WSHSY, SAAADI. Investigators divided CD4+ cells into CD45RA+ naive and CD45RA-negative memory subsets. The chain combines TRBV10-2 with TRBJ2-7; 9 bases are shared with TRBD1. The origin of this receptor is a woman aged 25 to 39 in good health. Material for sequencing was memory CD4+ T cells sorted from blood. Described subset: CD45RA-negative fraction. The CDR3 here is CASRPGTGTYEQYF. Here the CDR3 DNA reads TGCGCCAGCAGGCCCGGGACAGGGACTTACGAGCAGTACTTC.